The present T cell receptor (beta chain) was sequenced within a study of cytomegalovirus exposure and HLA in healthy donors. Study outcomes and limitations: In vitro, three CMV-associated chains proved specific for CMV antigens. Using the classifier, cytomegalovirus status was reportedly diagnosed with high specificity and sensitivity.

Repertoires were generated with immunoSEQ multiplex PCR, while TCRdb's copy carries only in-frame clones and drops some. This repertoire shows about 200,000 clones, around 87% found once; its top ten account for about 2%. The CDR3 loop spans 15 amino acids. Per the germline V gene, CDR1 is MDHEN and CDR2 is SYDVKM. Trimming at V came to 6 bases and at J to 2 bases, leaving 8 bases not matched to a gene. A remark on this clone: The antigen remains unidentified.

The sequenced material came from PBMCs. The chain has TRBV28 and TRBJ2-3; 7 bases fit TRBD2. The sequence derives from a woman aged 18 to 35 in good health and CMV-seropositive. CDR3 loop: CASSSSGENTDTQYF. Here the CDR3 DNA reads TGTGCCAGCAGCTCAAGCGGGGAAAACACAGATACGCAGTATTTT.